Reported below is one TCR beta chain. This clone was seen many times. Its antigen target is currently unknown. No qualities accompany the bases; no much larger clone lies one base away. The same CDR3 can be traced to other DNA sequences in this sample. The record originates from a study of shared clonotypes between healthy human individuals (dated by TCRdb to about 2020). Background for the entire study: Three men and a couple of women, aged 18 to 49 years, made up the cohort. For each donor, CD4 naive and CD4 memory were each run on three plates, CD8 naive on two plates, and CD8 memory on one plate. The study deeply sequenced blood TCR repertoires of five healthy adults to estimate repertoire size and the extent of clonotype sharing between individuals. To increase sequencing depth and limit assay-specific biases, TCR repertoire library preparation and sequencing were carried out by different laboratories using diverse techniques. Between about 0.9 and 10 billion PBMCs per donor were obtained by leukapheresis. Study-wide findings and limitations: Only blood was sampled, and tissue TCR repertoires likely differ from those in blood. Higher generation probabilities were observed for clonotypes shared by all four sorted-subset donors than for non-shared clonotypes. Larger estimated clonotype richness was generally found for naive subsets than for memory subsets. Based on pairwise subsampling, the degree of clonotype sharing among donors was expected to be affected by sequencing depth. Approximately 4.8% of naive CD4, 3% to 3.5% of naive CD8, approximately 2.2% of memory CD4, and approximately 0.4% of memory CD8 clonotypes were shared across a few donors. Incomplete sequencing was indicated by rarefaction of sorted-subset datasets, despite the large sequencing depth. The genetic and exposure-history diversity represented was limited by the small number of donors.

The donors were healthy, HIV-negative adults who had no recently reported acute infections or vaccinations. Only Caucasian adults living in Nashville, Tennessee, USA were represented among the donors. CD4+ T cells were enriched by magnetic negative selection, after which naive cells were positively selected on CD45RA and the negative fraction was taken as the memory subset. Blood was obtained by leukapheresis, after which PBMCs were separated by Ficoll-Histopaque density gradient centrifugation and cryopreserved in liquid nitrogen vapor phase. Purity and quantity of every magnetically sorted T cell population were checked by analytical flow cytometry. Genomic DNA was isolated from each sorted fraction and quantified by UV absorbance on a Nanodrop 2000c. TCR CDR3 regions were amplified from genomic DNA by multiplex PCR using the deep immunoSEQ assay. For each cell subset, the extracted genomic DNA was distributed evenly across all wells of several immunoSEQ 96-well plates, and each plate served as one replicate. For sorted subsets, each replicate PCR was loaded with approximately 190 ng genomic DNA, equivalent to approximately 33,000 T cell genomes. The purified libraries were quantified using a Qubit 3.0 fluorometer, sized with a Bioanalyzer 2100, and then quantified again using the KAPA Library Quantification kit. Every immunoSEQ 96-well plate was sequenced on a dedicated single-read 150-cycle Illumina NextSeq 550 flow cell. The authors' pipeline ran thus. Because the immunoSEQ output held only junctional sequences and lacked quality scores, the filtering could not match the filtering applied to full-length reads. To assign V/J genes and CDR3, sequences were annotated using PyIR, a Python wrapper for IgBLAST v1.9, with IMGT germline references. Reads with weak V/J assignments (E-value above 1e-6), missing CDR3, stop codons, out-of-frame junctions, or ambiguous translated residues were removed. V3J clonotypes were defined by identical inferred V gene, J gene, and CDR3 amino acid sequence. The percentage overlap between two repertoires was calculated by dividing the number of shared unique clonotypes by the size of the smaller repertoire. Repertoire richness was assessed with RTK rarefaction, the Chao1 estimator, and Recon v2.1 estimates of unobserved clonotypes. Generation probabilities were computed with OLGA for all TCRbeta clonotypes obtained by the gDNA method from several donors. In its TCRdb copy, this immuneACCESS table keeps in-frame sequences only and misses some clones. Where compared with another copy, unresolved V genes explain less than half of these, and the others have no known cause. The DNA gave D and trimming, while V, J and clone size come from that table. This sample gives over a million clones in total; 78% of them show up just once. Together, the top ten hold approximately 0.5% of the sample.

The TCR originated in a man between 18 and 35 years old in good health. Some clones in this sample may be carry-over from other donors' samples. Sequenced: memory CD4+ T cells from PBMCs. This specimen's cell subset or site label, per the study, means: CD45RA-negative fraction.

CDR3 loop: CASSLAGDTTNEKLFF. Read as DNA, the sequence is TGCGCCAGCAGCTTGGCTGGGGATACAACTAATGAAAAACTGTTTTTT. Recombination connected TRBV5-1 to TRBJ1-4; no D gene call is confident. V lost 0 bases and J lost 0 bases; the stretch between them is 9 bases long. CDR1 SGHRS and CDR2 YFSETQ are derived from the germline V gene. The CDR3 measures 16 amino acids from cysteine to phenylalanine. Of all the DNA, just the CDR3 is kept, 48 bases in frame from base 1.